The 9 T cell receptor beta chains below were found in one sample sequenced in a study of tumor-infiltrating lymphocytes in oesophageal squamous cell carcinoma. Using its own MiXCR run on the PCR reads, TCRdb lists one record per CDR3 protein. The table has about 21,000 distinct CDR3 sequences, under 45% seen once. The sample comprised esophageal tumor tissue. These receptors were collected from a male donor with esophageal squamous cell carcinoma.

The table lists this clonotype with many counts. The rearrangement links TRBV7-9 to TRBJ2-7, with no clear D. With 2 bases removed from V and 2 bases from J, the gap between germline ends came to 10 bases. Germline loops: CDR1 SEHNR, CDR2 FQNEAQ (reference sequence). The CDR3 contains 14 residues. The CDR3 protein is CASSLQTITYEQYF. Written as DNA, the CDR3 is TGTGCCAGCAGCTTACAGACGATCACCTACGAGCAGTACTTC.

The chain is built from TRBV6-2 or TRBV6-3 and TRBJ2-1; 8 nucleotides align to TRBD2. Germline loops: CDR1 MNHEY, CDR2 SVGEGT. The CDR3 sequence is 14 residues long. The trim removed 6 bases at V and 3 bases at J, leaving 4 bases unmatched. The CDR3 DNA sequence: TGTGCCAGCAGGGGACTAGGTGGCTACAATGAGCAGTTCTTC. Its protein product is CASRGLGGYNEQFF.

This chain joins TRBV7-6 and TRBJ2-3; D is possibly TRBD1 or TRBD2 (5 bases each). The CDR3 has 16 amino acids. The V gene lost 1 base and the J gene lost 3 bases, with 14 bases spanning the gap. The germline V gene encodes CDR1 SGHVS and CDR2 FNYEAQ. CDR3 in DNA: TGTGCCAGCAGCTTAGTCGCGAGGGGATTAACAGATACGCAGTATTTT. Translated, it gives CASSLVARGLTDTQYF.

As to this clonotype: This clone may be a read error of a much larger clone one base away. The rearrangement links TRBV10-2 to TRBJ2-4; 7 bases are shared with TRBD1. The end of the DNA is better explained by TRBJ2-1, so the J call may be wrong. This CDR3 region has 15 residues. Germline V CDR1 and CDR2: WSHSY, SAAADI. The DNA for the CDR3 is TGCGCCAGCAGCAATAGGGACAGTTTACACCCCGAGCAGTTCTTC. It encodes CASSNRDSLHPEQFF.

The chain recombines TRBV10-2 with TRBJ2-6; D possibly corresponds to TRBD1 (5 bases). The CDR3 is 17 amino acids. V was cut by 2 bases and J by 0 bases, with 11 bases left in between. Looked up from germline, CDR1 is WSHSY and CDR2 is SAAADI. The CDR3 DNA reads TGCGCCAGCAGTGAGGCAGGGCTCAGCTCTGGGGCCAACGTCCTGACTTTC. Translated: CASSEAGLSSGANVLTF.

This clonotype was seen at least ten times. CDR3: CASSLWTSGNTGELFF. The CDR3 DNA reads TGTGCCAGCAGTTTATGGACTAGCGGGAACACCGGGGAGCTGTTTTTT. The rearrangement uses TRBV28 and TRBJ2-2; 9 bases fit TRBD2. CDR1 MDHEN and CDR2 SYDVKM come from the germline V gene. The length of the CDR3 is 16 residues. Trimming cost V 0 bases and J 1 base; bases outside gene matches: 0.

This clonotype was recorded a few times. The junction differs from germline at one of its ends, possibly a read error. V and J are TRBV19 and TRBJ2-4, with a tentative D call TRBD1 (5 bases). This CDR3 contains 15 residues. CDR1 and CDR2 from the germline V gene are LNHDA and SQIVND (reference sequence). This chain's CDR3 is CASTMTAIPSSPLHF. The CDR3 region has the DNA TGTGCCAGTACTATGACAGCCATACCGAGTTCACCCCTCCACTTC.

This chain's CDR3 is CASSQGLWGGEKLFF. CDR3 sequence (DNA): TGCGCCAGCAGCCAAGGTTTATGGGGAGGGGAAAAACTGTTTTTT. The chain is built from TRBV4-3 and TRBJ1-4; D not certain. V lost 1 base and J 8 bases, leaving 14 bases between the germline ends. This CDR3 is 15 amino acids long. Germline V CDR1 and CDR2: LGHNA, YSLEER.

This clonotype is medium-sized. The rearrangement joins TRBV7-9 to TRBJ2-2; 9 nucleotides align to TRBD1. Germline trimming cut 6 bases from V and 5 bases from J; bases unmatched to any gene: 7. CDR1 and CDR2 from the germline V gene are SEHNR and FQNEAQ (reference sequence). There are 15 residues in the CDR3. As DNA, the CDR3 is TGTGCCAGCAGATCCGGGACAGGGTCGACCGGGGAGCTGTTTTTT. This sequence encodes CASRSGTGSTGELFF.